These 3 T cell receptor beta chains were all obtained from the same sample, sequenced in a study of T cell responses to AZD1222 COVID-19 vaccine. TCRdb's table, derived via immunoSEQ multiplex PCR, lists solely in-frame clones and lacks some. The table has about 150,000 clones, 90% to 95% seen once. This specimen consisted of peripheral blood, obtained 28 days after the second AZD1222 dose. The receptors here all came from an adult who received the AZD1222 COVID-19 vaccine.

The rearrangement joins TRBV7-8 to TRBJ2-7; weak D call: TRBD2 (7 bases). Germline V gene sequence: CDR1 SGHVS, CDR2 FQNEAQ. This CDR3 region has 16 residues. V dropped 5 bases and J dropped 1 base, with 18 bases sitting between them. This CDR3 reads CASSPSGGYGSYEQYF. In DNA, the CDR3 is TGTGCCAGCAGCCCGTCGGGGGGCTATGGGTCCTACGAGCAGTACTTC.

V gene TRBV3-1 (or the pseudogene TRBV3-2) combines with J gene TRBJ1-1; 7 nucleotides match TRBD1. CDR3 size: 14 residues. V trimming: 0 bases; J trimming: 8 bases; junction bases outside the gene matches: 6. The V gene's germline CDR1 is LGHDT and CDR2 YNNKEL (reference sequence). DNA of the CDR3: TGTGCCAGCAGCCAAGACAACAGGGGCCCCGAAGCTTTCTTT. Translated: CASSQDNRGPEAFF.

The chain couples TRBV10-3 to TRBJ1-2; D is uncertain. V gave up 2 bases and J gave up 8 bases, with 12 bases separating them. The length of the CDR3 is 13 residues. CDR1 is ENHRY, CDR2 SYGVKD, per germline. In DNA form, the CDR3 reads TGTGCCATCAGTGAGACCTTGACCGGGGGCTACACCTTC. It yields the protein CAISETLTGGYTF.